This entry lists 13 T cell receptor beta chains sequenced from one sample in a study of blood T cell repertoires in COVID-19. Some clones are missing from TCRdb's copy, which holds only in-frame ones; the method was immunoSEQ multiplex PCR. The sample holds 200,000 to 300,000 clones, around 89% seen once. The specimen sequenced was peripheral blood. The receptors derive from a woman between 25 and 40 years old with COVID-19, enrolled during active disease.

In its sample, this clone was seen a few times. The chain combines TRBV4-1 with TRBJ2-1; TRBD2 matches 7 bases. Germline trimming cut 0 bases from V and 10 bases from J; bases unmatched to any gene: 9. The CDR3 extends over 15 amino acids. Germline V gene sequence: CDR1 MGHRA, CDR2 YSYEKL. Here the CDR3 DNA reads TGCGCCAGCAGCCAAGATGGCGGGAGTGGTAAGGAGCAGTTCTTC. Amino acid sequence: CASSQDGGSGKEQFF.

The chain couples TRBV18 to TRBJ1-2, with unresolved D. V was trimmed by 1 base and J by 1 base, leaving 13 bases between them. CDR1 is KGHSH, CDR2 LQKENI, per germline. This CDR3 spans 16 amino acids. CDR3 sequence reads: CASSPLAQPDNYGYTF. The CDR3 DNA sequence: TGTGCCAGCTCACCACTAGCCCAGCCGGATAACTATGGCTACACCTTC. The variable domain in full, with the rest retrieved from reference TRBV18 and TRBJ1-2, is NAGVMQNPRHLVRRRGQEARLRCSPMKGHSHVYWYRQLPEEGLKFMVYLQKENIIDESGMPKERFSAEFPKEGPSILRIQQVVRGDSAAYFCASSPLAQPDNYGYTFGSGTRLTVV.

The chain uses TRBV6-5 and TRBJ1-2; D perhaps matches TRBD1 (5 bases). Germline CDR1 is MNHEY and CDR2 is SVGAGI. The CDR3 sequence is 15 residues long. Trimming cost V 2 bases and J 7 bases, with 17 bases left between them. The CDR3 here is CASSYAGGARGGYTF. CDR3 bases: TGTGCCAGCAGTTACGCCGGCGGGGCGCGAGGTGGCTACACCTTC.

The gene calls are TRBV4-1 and TRBJ1-1; D is unclear. V was cut by 4 bases and J by 2 bases, with 11 bases left in between. Germline-derived CDR1 and CDR2 are MGHRA and YSYEKL. This CDR3 contains 14 residues. The CDR3 reads CASSPREGNTEAFF. The CDR3 nucleotides are TGCGCCAGCAGCCCGAGGGAGGGTAACACTGAAGCTTTCTTT.

This chain uses TRBV7-9 with TRBJ1-5; D is perhaps TRBD1 (5 bases). Germline V lookup: CDR1 SEHNR, CDR2 FQNEAQ (reference sequence). The V end was cut by 3 bases, the J end by 0 bases, with 6 bases between. This CDR3 contains 14 residues. CDR3: CASSFDSSNQPQHF. The DNA for the CDR3 is TGTGCCAGCAGCTTCGACAGTAGCAATCAGCCCCAGCATTTT.

The V and J genes are TRBV28 and TRBJ2-5; D gene uncertain. Trimming stripped 2 bases from V and 1 base from J, with 20 bases between. The germline V gene encodes CDR1 MDHEN and CDR2 SYDVKM. The CDR3 spans 18 residues. The chain's CDR3 is CASSLGARVRHFQETQYF. As DNA, the CDR3 is TGTGCCAGCAGTTTAGGAGCCCGAGTAAGGCACTTCCAAGAGACCCAGTACTTC.

Notes on this clone: This same CDR3 is encoded by further DNA sequences in the sample. The chain is built from TRBV9 and TRBJ2-1; D is ambiguous. Trimming took off 3 bases at V and 0 bases at J, with 19 bases between the two ends. CDR3 size: 18 residues. Germline CDR1 is SGDLS and CDR2 is YYNGEE. In nucleotides, the CDR3 is TGTGCCAGCAGCGACCCCCTCGGGTCCACGACCTCCTACAATGAGCAGTTCTTC. Translating it yields CASSDPLGSTTSYNEQFF.

V gene TRBV6-2 or TRBV6-3 combines with J gene TRBJ1-5, with 7 nucleotides matching TRBD1. The germline gives CDR1 MNHEY, CDR2 SVGEGT. Germline trimming cut 6 bases from V and 4 bases from J; bases unmatched to any gene: 9. The CDR3 is made up of 15 amino acids. CDR3 sequence (DNA): TGTGCCAGCAGCCGGAGTCGACAGGGTAATCAGCCCCAGCATTTT. It translates to CASSRSRQGNQPQHF.

The chain has TRBV6-6 and TRBJ1-5; possibly TRBD1 for D (6 bases). Trimming took off 6 bases at V and 4 bases at J, with 16 bases between the two ends. Germline V gene lookup returns CDR1 MNHNY and CDR2 SVGAGI (reference sequence). The CDR3 loop spans 15 amino acids. This CDR3 reads CASRSRGIENQPQHF. The CDR3 bases are TGTGCCAGCAGATCCAGGGGAATTGAGAATCAGCCCCAGCATTTT.

This rearrangement joins TRBV6-2 or TRBV6-3 to TRBJ2-5; a weak D match, TRBD2 (6 bases). The V end was cut by 8 bases, the J end by 7 bases, with 29 bases between. CDR3 length equals 17 residues. Germline CDR1 is MNHEY and CDR2 is SVGEGT. The CDR3 coding sequence is TGTGCCAGCCGCCAACCCGGAGTAGCGGAGACCCCAACGACCCAGTACTTC. Translating it yields CASRQPGVAETPTTQYF.

The V call is TRBV30, the J call TRBJ1-1; 7 bases are a match to TRBD1. The germline gives CDR1 GTSNPN, CDR2 SVGIG (reference sequence). The CDR3 sequence is 15 residues long. Germline trimming cut 4 bases from V and 0 bases from J; bases unmatched to any gene: 8. CDR3 residues: CAWNRDRDMNTEAFF. CDR3 DNA sequence: TGTGCCTGGAACCGGGACAGAGATATGAACACTGAAGCTTTCTTT.

This rearrangement joins TRBV28 to TRBJ2-2; D ambiguous. The V and J ends lost 7 bases and 2 bases respectively, with 8 bases between them. Germline CDR1 reads MDHEN; CDR2 reads SYDVKM. The CDR3 runs 13 residues. CDR3 DNA: TGTGCCAGCATTGGGCCTAACACCGGGGAGCTGTTTTTT. Residues: CASIGPNTGELFF.

This chain uses TRBV5-4 with TRBJ2-1; 11 nucleotides line up with TRBD2. After removal of 4 bases from V and 9 bases from J, the junction contained 6 bases not matched to a gene. Germline values: CDR1 SGHNT, CDR2 YYREEE (reference sequence). This CDR3 is built from 14 residues. CDR3 region: CASSPGLAEGEQFF. Written as DNA, the CDR3 is TGTGCCAGCAGCCCGGGACTAGCGGAGGGTGAGCAGTTCTTC. The full variable domain, with the rest looked up from reference TRBV5-4 and TRBJ2-1, is ETGVTQSPTHLIKTRGQQVTLRCSSQSGHNTVSWYQQALGQGPQFIFQYYREEENGRGNFPPRFSGLQFPNYSSELNVNALELDDSALYLCASSPGLAEGEQFFGPGTRLTVL.